This TCR beta chain comes out of a study of Ad26.COV2.S vaccination and SARS-CoV-2 variants. Across the study: COV1001, an Ad26.COV2.S trial, supplied this vaccine-arm donor. The vaccine Ad26.COV2.S was put into the muscle once, or twice with 56 days between. The study's findings and limits: From the TCR breadth and depth analyses, total T cell responses may have been underestimated. Placebo recipients had lower spike-specific TCR breadth than vaccine recipients.

Comment on this clone: Its target is not known.

The treatment is: around 19 received Ad26.COV2.S at low or high dose, single or two shots; five or six received placebo; per-sample allocation not given. Samples were taken on day 63 after the first vaccine or placebo injection. TCRdb's table, derived via immunoSEQ multiplex PCR, lists solely in-frame clones and lacks some. This table has about 410,000 clones, 88% appearing once. The CDR3 contains 13 residues. V was shortened by 6 bases and J by 4 bases, with 10 bases between the two germline ends. This rearrangement joins TRBV12-3 or TRBV12-4 to TRBJ2-4; perhaps TRBD2 as D (5 bases). This specimen was peripheral blood, taken in a trial of Ad26.COV2.S vaccine versus placebo. The TCR originated in a person between 18 and 65 years old who received the Ad26.COV2.S COVID-19 vaccine or a placebo. CDR3 coding DNA: TGTGCCAGCAGCTGGACTCCGAAAAACATTCAGTACTTC. Translation: CASSWTPKNIQYF.